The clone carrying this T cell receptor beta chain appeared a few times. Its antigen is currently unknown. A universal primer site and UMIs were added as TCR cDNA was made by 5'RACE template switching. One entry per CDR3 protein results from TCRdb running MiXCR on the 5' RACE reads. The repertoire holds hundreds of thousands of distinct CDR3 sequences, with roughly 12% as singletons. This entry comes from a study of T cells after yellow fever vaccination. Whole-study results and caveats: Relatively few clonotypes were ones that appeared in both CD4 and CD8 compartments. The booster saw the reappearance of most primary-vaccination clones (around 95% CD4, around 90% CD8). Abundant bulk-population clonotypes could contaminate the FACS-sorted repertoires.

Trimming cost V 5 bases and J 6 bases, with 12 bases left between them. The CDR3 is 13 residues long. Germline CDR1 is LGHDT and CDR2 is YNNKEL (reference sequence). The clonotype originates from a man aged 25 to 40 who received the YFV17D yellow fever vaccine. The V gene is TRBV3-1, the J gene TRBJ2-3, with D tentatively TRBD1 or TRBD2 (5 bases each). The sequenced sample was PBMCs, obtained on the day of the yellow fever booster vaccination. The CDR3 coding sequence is TGTGCCAGCAGCAGACGAGGGGAGGATACGCAGTATTTT. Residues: CASSRRGEDTQYF.